Below are 2 T cell receptor beta chains sequenced from a single sample in a study of T-cell memory formation after mild COVID-19. TCRdb called the 5' RACE reads again in MiXCR, with one record for every CDR3 protein. The table has roughly 89,000 distinct CDR3 sequences, 10% to 15% seen once. Sample: PBMCs or a T cell subset sorted from them (not recorded which). Receptor source: an adult woman who had mild COVID-19 (a few samples of this study predate the infection). Cell type and time point are not known.

This clonotype was counted between two and nine times. The J gene is TRBJ1-5, the V gene TRBV5-1; TRBD1 is a possible D gene (6 bases). Germline loops: CDR1 SGHRS, CDR2 YFSETQ. The CDR3 is 15 residues long. V gave up 0 bases and J gave up 4 bases, with 11 bases separating them. CDR3 coding DNA: TGCGCCAGCAGCTTGGAGGGACAAGGGAATCAGCCCCAGCATTTT. Protein: CASSLEGQGNQPQHF.

The chain combines TRBV12-3 or TRBV12-4 with TRBJ2-3; D could derive from TRBD1 or TRBD2 (5 bases each). The V end was cut by 6 bases, the J end by 3 bases, with 16 bases between. The length of the CDR3 is 15 residues. This chain's CDR3 is CASSLVGTGTDTQYF. CDR3 in DNA: TGTGCCAGCAGCCTTGTAGGGACGGGGACAGATACGCAGTATTTT.